This TCR beta chain originates from a study of CD8 T cells in Susac syndrome. Overall study findings and caveats: The study recognized that the number of individuals in its TCR sequencing and HLA analysis was relatively small. The CD4+ T cell repertoires from Susac syndrome exhibited no clonal expansion.

High-throughput TCR beta sequencing covered peripheral CD8+ and CD4+ T cells. Comments on this clonotype: The antigen is undetermined.

cDNA came from 0.5 to 1 ug RNA primed by random hexamers. The immunoSEQ assay covered 54 Vbeta and 13 Jbeta segments for CDR3. From the immunoSEQ multiplex PCR reads, TCRdb called clonotypes with MiXCR, one entry per CDR3 protein. The sample yields approximately 180,000 distinct CDR3 sequences, around 94% seen once. The V gene's germline CDR1 is GTSNPN and CDR2 SVGIG (reference sequence). The germline V and J ends were trimmed by 2 bases and 2 bases, with 13 bases remaining between them. There are 15 residues in the CDR3. The source is a human donor with Susac syndrome. The source material was CD4+ T cells from PBMCs. The chain couples TRBV30 to TRBJ2-1; D possibly uses TRBD1 or TRBD2 (5 bases each). CDR3 nucleotides: TGTGCCTGGAGTCTGGCGGTGGGGGCCTACAATGAGCAGTTCTTC. The encoded protein is CAWSLAVGAYNEQFF.